The T cell receptor beta chain described here comes from a study of regulatory T cells in long-lasting Graves disease. In building TCR beta libraries, iRepertoire HTBI primers were used together with Arm-PCR of CDR3 regions. One entry per CDR3 protein, called by TCRdb with MiXCR from the multiplex PCR reads. Here the sample spans 530,000 or so distinct CDR3 sequences, roughly 16% being singletons. Time point described: newly diagnosed GD, antithyroid drugs for less than 3 months. RNA extracted from PBMCs served as the sequencing template. This clonotype has ten or more counts. This sample was also put to use in a study of T cells in Graves' hyperthyroidism and ophthalmopathy.

The specimen was peripheral blood mononuclear cells (PBMCs), collected at new diagnosis, from a patient treated with antithyroid drugs. This receptor was taken from a man aged 18 to 29 with Graves disease.

The CDR3 region has the DNA TGTGCCATCAGTGAGTCGAAGTTAGTAGCGGGAGCCTTGGGGCAGTTCTTC. This translates into CAISESKLVAGALGQFF. The chain couples TRBV10-3 to TRBJ2-1, with 9 bases aligning to TRBD2. Germline loops: CDR1 ENHRY, CDR2 SYGVKD. The CDR3 runs to 17 residues. The junction had 15 bases not matched to a gene; V was cut back by 0 bases and J by 12 bases.